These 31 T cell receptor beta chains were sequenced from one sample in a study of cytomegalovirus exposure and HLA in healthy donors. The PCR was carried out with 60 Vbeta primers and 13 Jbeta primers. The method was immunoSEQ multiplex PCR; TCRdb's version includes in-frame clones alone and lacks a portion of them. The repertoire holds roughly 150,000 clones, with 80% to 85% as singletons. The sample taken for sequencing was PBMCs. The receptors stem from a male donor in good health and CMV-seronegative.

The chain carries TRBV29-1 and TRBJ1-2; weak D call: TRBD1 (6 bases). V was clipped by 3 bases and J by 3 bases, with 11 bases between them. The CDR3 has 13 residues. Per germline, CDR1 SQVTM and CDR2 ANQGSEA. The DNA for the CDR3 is TGCAGCGTTGATGCAGGGGTAGACTATGGCTACACCTTC. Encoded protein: CSVDAGVDYGYTF.

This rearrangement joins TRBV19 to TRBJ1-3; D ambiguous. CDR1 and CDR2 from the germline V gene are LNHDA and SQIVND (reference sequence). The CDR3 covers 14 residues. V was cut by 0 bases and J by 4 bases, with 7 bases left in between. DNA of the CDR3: TGTGCCAGTAGTATAGAGGCCAAAGGAAACACCATATATTTT. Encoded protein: CASSIEAKGNTIYF. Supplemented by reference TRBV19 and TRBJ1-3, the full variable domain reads DGGITQSPKYLFRKEGQNVTLSCEQNLNHDAMYWYRQDPGQGLRLIYYSQIVNDFQKGDIAEGYSVSREKKESFPLTVTSAQKNPTAFYLCASSIEAKGNTIYFGEGSWLTVV.

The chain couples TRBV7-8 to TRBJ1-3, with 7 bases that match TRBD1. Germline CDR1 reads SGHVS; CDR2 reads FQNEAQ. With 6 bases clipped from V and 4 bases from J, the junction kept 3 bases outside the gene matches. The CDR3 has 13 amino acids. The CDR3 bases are TGTGCCAGCAGGCAGGGGGTAGGAAACACCATATATTTT. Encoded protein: CASRQGVGNTIYF.

CDR3 sequence (DNA): TGTGCCAGCAGCTTAGACGCGAACGCGTACAATGAGCAGTTCTTC. Protein: CASSLDANAYNEQFF. The genes are TRBV7-6 and TRBJ2-1; D is undetermined. Germline assignment: CDR1 SGHVS and CDR2 FNYEAQ. CDR3 length: 15 residues. The V end was cut by 1 base, the J end by 4 bases, with 11 bases between.

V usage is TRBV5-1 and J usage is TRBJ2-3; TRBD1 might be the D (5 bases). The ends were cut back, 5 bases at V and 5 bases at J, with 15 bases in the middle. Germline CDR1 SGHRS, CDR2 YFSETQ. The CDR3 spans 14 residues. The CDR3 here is CASRRQKGIDTQYF. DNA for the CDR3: TGCGCCAGCAGACGACAGAAAGGTATAGATACGCAGTATTTT. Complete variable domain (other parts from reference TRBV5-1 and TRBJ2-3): KAGVTQTPRYLIKTRGQQVTLSCSPISGHRSVSWYQQTPGQGLQFLFEYFSETQRNKGNFPGRFSGRQFSNSRSEMNVSTLELGDSALYLCASRRQKGIDTQYFGPGTRLTVL.

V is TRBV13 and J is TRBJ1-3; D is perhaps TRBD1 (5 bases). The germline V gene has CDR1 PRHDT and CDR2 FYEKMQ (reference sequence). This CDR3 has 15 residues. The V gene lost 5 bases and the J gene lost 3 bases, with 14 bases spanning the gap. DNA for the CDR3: TGTGCCAGCAGCCCGAACAGGCGAGTTGGAAACACCATATATTTT. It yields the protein CASSPNRRVGNTIYF.

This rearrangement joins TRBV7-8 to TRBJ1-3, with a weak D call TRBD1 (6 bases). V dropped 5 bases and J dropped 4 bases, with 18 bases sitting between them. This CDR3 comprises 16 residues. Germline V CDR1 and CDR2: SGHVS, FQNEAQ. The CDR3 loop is CASSPYQGNSGNTIYF. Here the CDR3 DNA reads TGTGCCAGCAGCCCCTATCAGGGGAACTCCGGAAACACCATATATTTT.

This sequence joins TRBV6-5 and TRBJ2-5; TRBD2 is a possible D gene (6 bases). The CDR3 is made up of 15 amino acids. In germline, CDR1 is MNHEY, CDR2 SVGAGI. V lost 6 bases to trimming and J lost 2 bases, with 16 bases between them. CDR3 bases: TGTGCCAGCAGCAACGGGCTAGCGACTCAAGAGACCCAGTACTTC. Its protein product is CASSNGLATQETQYF.

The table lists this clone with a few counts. In nucleotides, the CDR3 is TGTGCCAGCAGCGTTCTACAGGGCTCCTACAATGAGCAGTTCTTC. It specifies CASSVLQGSYNEQFF. This chain uses TRBV9 with TRBJ2-1; perhaps TRBD1 as D (6 bases). In germline, CDR1 is SGDLS, CDR2 YYNGEE. The CDR3 sequence is 15 residues long. The V end lost 2 bases, the J end lost 0 bases, and 9 bases lay between the germline ends.

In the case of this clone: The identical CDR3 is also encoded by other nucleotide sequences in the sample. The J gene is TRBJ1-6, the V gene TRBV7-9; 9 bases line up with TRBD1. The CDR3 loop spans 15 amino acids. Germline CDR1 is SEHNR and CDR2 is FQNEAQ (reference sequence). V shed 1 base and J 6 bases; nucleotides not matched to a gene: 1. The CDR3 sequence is CASSLGDRANSPLHF. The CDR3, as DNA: TGTGCCAGCAGCTTAGGGGACAGGGCTAATTCACCCCTCCACTTT.

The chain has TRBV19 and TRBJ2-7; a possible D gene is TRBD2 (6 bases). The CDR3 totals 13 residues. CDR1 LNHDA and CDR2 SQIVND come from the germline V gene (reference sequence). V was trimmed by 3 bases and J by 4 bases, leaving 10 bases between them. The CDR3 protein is CASSITGGYEQYF. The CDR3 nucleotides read TGTGCCAGTAGTATCACTGGAGGGTACGAGCAGTACTTC.

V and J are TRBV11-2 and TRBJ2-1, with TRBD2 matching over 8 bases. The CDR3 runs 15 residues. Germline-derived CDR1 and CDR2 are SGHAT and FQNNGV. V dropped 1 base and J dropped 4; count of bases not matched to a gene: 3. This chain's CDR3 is CASSLVGGAYNEQFF. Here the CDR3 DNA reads TGTGCCAGCAGCTTAGTCGGGGGGGCTTACAATGAGCAGTTCTTC.

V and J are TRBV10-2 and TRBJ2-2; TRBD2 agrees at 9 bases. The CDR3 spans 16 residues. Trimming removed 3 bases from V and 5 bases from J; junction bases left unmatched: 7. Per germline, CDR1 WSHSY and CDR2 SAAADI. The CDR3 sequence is CASSDPAGGGTGELFF. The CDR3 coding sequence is TGCGCCAGCAGTGACCCAGCGGGGGGTGGTACCGGGGAGCTGTTTTTT.

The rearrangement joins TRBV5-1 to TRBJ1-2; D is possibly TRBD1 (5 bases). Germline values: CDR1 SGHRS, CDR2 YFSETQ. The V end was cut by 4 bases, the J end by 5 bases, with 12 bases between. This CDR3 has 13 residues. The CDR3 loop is CASSEDMRYGYTF. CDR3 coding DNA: TGCGCCAGCAGCGAGGACATGCGGTATGGCTACACCTTC. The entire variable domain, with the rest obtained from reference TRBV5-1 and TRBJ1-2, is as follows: KAGVTQTPRYLIKTRGQQVTLSCSPISGHRSVSWYQQTPGQGLQFLFEYFSETQRNKGNFPGRFSGRQFSNSRSEMNVSTLELGDSALYLCASSEDMRYGYTFGSGTRLTVV.

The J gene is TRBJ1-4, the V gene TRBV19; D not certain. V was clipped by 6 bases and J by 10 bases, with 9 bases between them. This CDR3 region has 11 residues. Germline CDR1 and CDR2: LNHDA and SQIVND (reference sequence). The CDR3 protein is CASSPAVKLFF. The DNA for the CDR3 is TGTGCCAGTAGCCCAGCGGTAAAACTGTTTTTT.

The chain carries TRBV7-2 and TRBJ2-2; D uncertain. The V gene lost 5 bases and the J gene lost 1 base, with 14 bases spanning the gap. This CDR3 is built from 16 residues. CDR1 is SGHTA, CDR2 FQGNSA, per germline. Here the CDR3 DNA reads TGTGCCAGCAGCCCTCCCCGGGTCTTGAACACCGGGGAGCTGTTTTTT. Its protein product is CASSPPRVLNTGELFF. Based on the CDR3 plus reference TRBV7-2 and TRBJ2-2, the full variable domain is GAGVSQSPSNKVTEKGKDVELRCDPISGHTALYWYRQSLGQGLEFLIYFQGNSAPDKSGLPSDRFSAERTGGSVSTLTIQRTQQEDSAVYLCASSPPRVLNTGELFFGEGSRLTVL.

The CDR3 DNA reads as TGTGCCAGCAGCCTAGGGACAGGGCAAAAAACCGGGGAGCTGTTTTTT. It encodes CASSLGTGQKTGELFF. The chain employs TRBV7-2 and TRBJ2-2; 9 nucleotides agree with TRBD1. The CDR3 is 16 residues long. Per the germline V gene, CDR1 is SGHTA and CDR2 is FQGNSA. The J segment lost 5 bases and the V segment lost 5 bases, leaving 9 bases of the junction unmatched.

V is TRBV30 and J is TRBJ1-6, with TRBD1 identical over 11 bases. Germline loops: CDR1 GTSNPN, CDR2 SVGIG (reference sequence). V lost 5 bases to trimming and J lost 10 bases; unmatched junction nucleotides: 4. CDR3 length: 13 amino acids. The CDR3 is CAWGTGGASPLHF. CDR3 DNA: TGTGCCTGGGGGACAGGGGGGGCGTCACCCCTCCACTTT.

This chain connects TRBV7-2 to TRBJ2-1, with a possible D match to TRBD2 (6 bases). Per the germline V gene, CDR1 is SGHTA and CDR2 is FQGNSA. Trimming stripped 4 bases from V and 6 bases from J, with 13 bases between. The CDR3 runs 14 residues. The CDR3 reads CASSWRGESNEQFF. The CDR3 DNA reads TGTGCCAGCAGCTGGCGGGGCGAATCCAATGAGCAGTTCTTC.

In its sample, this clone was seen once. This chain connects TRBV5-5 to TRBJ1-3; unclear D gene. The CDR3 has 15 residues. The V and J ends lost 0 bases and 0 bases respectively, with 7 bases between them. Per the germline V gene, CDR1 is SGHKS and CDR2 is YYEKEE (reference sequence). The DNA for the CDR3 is TGTGCCAGCAGCTTGGTTGGGAGCTCTGGAAACACCATATATTTT. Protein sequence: CASSLVGSSGNTIYF.

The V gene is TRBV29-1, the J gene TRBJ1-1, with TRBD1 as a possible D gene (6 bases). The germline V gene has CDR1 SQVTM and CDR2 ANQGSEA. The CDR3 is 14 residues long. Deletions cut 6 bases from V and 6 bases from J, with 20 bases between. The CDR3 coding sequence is TGCAGCGTGGGGATTGACAGGTCGACCGCTGAAGCTTTCTTT. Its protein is CSVGIDRSTAEAFF.

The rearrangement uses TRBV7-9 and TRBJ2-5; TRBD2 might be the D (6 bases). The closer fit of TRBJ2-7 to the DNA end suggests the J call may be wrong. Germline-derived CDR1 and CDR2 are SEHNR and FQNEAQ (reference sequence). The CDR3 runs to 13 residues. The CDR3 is CASSRSGGAEQYF. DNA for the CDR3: TGTGCCAGCAGTCGCTCCGGGGGAGCCGAGCAGTACTTC.

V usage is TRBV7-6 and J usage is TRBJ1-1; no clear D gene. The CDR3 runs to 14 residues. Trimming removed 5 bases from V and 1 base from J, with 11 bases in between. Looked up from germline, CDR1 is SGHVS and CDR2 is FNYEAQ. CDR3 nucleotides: TGTGCCAGCAGCCCATCAAACACGAACACTGAAGCTTTCTTT. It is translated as CASSPSNTNTEAFF.

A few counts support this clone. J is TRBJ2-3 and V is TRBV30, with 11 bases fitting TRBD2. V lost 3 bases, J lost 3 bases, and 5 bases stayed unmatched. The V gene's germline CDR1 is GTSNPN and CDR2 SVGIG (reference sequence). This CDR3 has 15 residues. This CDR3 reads CAWSLAGGPTDTQYF. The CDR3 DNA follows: TGTGCCTGGAGCTTAGCGGGGGGGCCTACAGATACGCAGTATTTT. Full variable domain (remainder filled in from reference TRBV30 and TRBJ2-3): SQTIHQWPATLVQPVGSPLSLECTVEGTSNPNLYWYRQAAGRGLQLLFYSVGIGQISSEVPQNLSASRPQDRQFILSSKKLLLSDSGFYLCAWSLAGGPTDTQYFGPGTRLTVL.

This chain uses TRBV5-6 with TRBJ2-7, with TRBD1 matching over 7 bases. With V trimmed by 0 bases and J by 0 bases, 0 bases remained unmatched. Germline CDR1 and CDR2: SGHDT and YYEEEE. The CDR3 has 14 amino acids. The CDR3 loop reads CASSLGQGSYEQYF. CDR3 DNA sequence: TGTGCCAGCAGCTTGGGACAGGGCTCCTACGAGCAGTACTTC.

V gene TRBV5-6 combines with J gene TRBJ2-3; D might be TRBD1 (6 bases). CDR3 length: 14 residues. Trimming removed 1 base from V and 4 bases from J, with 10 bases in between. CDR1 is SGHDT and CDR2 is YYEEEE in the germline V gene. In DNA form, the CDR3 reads TGTGCCAGCAGCTTGACAGGGAACCCAGATACGCAGTATTTT. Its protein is CASSLTGNPDTQYF.

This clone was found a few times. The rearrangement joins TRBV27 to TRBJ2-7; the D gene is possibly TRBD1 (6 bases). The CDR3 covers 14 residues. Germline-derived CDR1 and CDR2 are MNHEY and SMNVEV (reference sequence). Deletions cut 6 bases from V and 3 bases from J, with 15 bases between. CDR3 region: CASRLQGSLYEQYF. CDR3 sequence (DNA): TGTGCCAGCAGGCTCCAGGGGAGTCTCTACGAGCAGTACTTC.

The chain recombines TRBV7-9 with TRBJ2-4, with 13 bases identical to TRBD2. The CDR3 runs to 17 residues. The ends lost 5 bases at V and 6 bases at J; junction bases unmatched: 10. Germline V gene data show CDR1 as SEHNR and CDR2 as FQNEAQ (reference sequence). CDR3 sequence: CASSPGLAGPLRNIQYF. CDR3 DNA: TGTGCCAGCAGCCCGGGACTAGCGGGACCCCTGAGAAACATTCAGTACTTC.

The CDR3 coding sequence is TGTGCCAGCAGCGCCTCCGGGACAGGTCGGTACGAGCAGTACTTC. Its translation: CASSASGTGRYEQYF. V is TRBV9 and J is TRBJ2-7; the match to TRBD1 covers 8 bases. Germline CDR1 is SGDLS and CDR2 is YYNGEE. This CDR3 region has 15 residues. V lost 3 bases and J lost 4; bases outside the gene matches: 9. Full variable domain (remainder filled in from reference TRBV9 and TRBJ2-7): DSGVTQTPKHLITATGQRVTLRCSPRSGDLSVYWYQQSLDQGLQFLIQYYNGEERAKGNILERFSAQQFPDLHSELNLSSLELGDSALYFCASSASGTGRYEQYFGPGTRLTVT.

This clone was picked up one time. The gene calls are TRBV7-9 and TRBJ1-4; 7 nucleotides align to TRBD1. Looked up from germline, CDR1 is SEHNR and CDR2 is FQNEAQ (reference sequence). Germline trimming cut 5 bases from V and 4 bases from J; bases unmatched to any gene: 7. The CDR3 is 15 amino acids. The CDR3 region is CASSLGQLNNEKLFF. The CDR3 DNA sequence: TGTGCCAGCAGCCTGGGACAGCTGAATAATGAAAAACTGTTTTTT.

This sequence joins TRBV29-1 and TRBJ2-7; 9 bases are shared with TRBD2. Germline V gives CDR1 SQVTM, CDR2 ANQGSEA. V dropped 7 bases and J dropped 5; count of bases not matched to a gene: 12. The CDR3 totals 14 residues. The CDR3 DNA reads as TGCAGCGCCCGAATAGGGCTAGCGGGGAACGAGCAGTACTTC. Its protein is CSARIGLAGNEQYF.